This section outlines one T cell receptor (beta chain) sequence together with its context. The same CDR3 arises from other DNA sequences in this sample as well. This specimen comes from a study of lymphopenia after photon versus proton radiotherapy. The CDR3 consists of 15 residues. Trimming cost V 5 bases and J 2 bases; bases outside gene matches: 8. In germline, CDR1 is SGHAT, CDR2 FQNNGV. Measured with immunoSEQ multiplex PCR; TCRdb has only the in-frame clones, and not every one. This sample has tens of thousands of clones, with roughly nine tenths found just once. The chain joins TRBV11-2 to TRBJ1-2, with TRBD1 identical over 7 bases. The clonotype was recovered from a woman in her forties or fifties with cholangiocarcinoma. Here the sequenced sample was peripheral blood, taken from a patient treated with photon-based radiotherapy. The CDR3 protein is CASSLRQGWNYGYTF. CDR3 coding DNA: TGTGCCAGCAGCCTCCGACAGGGATGGAACTATGGCTACACCTTC.